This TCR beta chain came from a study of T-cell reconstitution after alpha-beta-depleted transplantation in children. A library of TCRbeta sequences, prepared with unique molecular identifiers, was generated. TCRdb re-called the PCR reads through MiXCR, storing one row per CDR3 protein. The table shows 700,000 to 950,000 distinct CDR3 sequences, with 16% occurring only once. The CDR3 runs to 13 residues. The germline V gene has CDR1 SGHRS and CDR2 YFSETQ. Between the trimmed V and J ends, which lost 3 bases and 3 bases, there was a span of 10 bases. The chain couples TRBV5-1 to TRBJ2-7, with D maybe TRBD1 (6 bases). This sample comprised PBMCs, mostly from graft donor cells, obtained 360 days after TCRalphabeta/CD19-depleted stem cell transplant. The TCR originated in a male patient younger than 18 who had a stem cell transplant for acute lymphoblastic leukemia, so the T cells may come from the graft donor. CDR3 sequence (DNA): TGCGCCAGCAGCTCCAGGGGTCTCTACGAGCAGTACTTC. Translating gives CASSSRGLYEQYF.